This T cell receptor beta chain emerged from a study of blood T cell repertoires in COVID-19. Germline loops: CDR1 GTSNPN, CDR2 SVGIG (reference sequence). The V gene lost 5 bases and the J gene lost 0 bases, with 8 bases spanning the gap. There are 13 residues in the CDR3. Assay: immunoSEQ multiplex PCR; the TCRdb copy retains only in-frame clones and omits some. The data contain about 80,000 clones, roughly three quarters of them singletons. The chain has TRBV30 and TRBJ1-3; no definite D call. The sample comprised peripheral blood. The receptor's source is an older man with active or convalescent COVID-19. CDR3 protein: CAWGRVSGNTIYF. In nucleotides, the CDR3 is TGTGCCTGGGGTAGAGTCTCTGGAAACACCATATATTTT. Supplemented by reference TRBV30 and TRBJ1-3, the full variable domain reads SQTIHQWPATLVQPVGSPLSLECTVEGTSNPNLYWYRQAAGRGLQLLFYSVGIGQISSEVPQNLSASRPQDRQFILSSKKLLLSDSGFYLCAWGRVSGNTIYFGEGSWLTVV.